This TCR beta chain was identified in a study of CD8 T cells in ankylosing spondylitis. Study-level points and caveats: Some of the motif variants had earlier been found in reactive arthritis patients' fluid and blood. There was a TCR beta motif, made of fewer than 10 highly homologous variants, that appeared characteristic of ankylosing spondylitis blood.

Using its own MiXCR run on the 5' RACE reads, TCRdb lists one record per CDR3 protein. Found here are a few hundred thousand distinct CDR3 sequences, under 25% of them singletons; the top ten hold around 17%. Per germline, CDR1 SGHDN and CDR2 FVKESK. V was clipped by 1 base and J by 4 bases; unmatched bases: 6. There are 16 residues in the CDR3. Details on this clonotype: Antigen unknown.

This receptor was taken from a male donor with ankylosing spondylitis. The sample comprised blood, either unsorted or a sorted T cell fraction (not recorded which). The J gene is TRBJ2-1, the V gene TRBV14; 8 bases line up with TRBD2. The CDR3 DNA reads TGTGCCAGCAGCCAAGCGGGACTAGGCGTATACAATGAGCAGTTCTTC. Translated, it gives CASSQAGLGVYNEQFF.